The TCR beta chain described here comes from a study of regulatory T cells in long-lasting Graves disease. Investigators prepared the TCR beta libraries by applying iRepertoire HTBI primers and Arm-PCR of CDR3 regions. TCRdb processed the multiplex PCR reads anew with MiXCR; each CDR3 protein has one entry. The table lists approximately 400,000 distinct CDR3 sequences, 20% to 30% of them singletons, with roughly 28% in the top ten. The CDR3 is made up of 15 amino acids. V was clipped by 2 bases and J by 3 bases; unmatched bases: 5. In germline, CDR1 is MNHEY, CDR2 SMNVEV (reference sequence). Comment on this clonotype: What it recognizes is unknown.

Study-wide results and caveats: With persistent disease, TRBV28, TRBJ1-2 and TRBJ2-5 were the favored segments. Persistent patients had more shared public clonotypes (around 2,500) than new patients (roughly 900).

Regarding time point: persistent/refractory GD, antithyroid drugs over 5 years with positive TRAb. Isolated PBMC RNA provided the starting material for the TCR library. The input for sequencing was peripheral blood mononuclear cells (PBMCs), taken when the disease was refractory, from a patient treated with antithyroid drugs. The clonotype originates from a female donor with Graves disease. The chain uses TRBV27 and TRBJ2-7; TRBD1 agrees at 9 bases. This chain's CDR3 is CASSLGTGSFYEQYF. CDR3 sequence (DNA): TGTGCCAGCAGTTTAGGGACAGGGTCCTTCTACGAGCAGTACTTC.